These 27 T cell receptor beta chains were all obtained from the same sample, sequenced in a study of metastatic and nonmetastatic thyroid tumors (dated by TCRdb to the early 2020s). Libraries came from PCR. Sequencing used an Illumina HiSeq 4000. In TCRdb, the public reads were trimmed at Q25 with fastp and aligned with MiXCR, with productive beta chains retained. Present in this sample are about 50,000 clones, 3.5% to 5% of which were seen just once. The ten largest clones add up to about a tenth of the sample. No treatment had been received by any patient before thyroid surgery. The source material was blood. Every receptor here comes from a female donor with papillary thyroid cancer or a benign thyroid nodule (not recorded which). Some clones in this sample may be carry-over from other donors' samples.

Ten or more counts support this clone. The chain has TRBV12-3 or TRBV12-4 and TRBJ1-2; no firm D call. This CDR3 is 13 amino acids long. V shed 9 bases and J shed 3 bases, with 14 bases lying between them. The CDR3 DNA sequence: TGTGCCAGTAAAAGCCTCGGGGACTATGGCTACACCTTC. Protein product: CASKSLGDYGYTF.

There are many counts of this clone. Within the sample, other DNA sequences also encode this same CDR3. V and J are TRBV5-1 and TRBJ2-5; TRBD2 might be the D (5 bases). V dropped 8 bases and J dropped 5 bases, with 25 bases sitting between them. This CDR3 is 16 amino acids long. Germline CDR1 SGHRS, CDR2 YFSETQ. CDR3 DNA sequence: TGCGCCAGTGCCCCCACGGGAAGAGGCGCCGAGGAGACCCAGTACTTC. This encodes CASAPTGRGAEETQYF.

This clone was seen a handful of times. The chain links TRBV19 to TRBJ1-5; 8 nucleotides line up with TRBD1. Trimming removed 5 bases from V and 3 bases from J; junction bases left unmatched: 9. Germline V CDR1 and CDR2: LNHDA, SQIVND (reference sequence). The CDR3 runs 16 residues. Written as DNA, the CDR3 is TGTGCCAGTAGTTTCCGCCGGGACAGGCACAATCAGCCCCAGCATTTT. Translating gives CASSFRRDRHNQPQHF. The variable domain in full, with the rest retrieved from reference TRBV19 and TRBJ1-5, is DGGITQSPKYLFRKEGQNVTLSCEQNLNHDAMYWYRQDPGQGLRLIYYSQIVNDFQKGDIAEGYSVSREKKESFPLTVTSAQKNPTAFYLCASSFRRDRHNQPQHFGDGTRLSIL.

This clone was counted ten times or more. The V call is TRBV7-8, the J call TRBJ1-5; tentative D call: TRBD1 (5 bases). The germline V gene encodes CDR1 SGHVS and CDR2 FQNEAQ. There are 14 residues in the CDR3. V lost 4 bases to trimming and J lost 1 base, with 8 bases between them. The CDR3 sequence is CASSSGVSNQPQHF. The CDR3 bases are TGTGCCAGCAGCTCGGGGGTGAGCAATCAGCCCCAGCATTTT.

This clone showed up many times. The chain is built from TRBV19 and TRBJ1-5; 8 bases are a match to TRBD1. This CDR3 has 15 amino acids. The V segment lost 10 bases and the J segment 6 bases; nucleotides outside the gene matches: 14. Per germline, CDR1 LNHDA and CDR2 SQIVND (reference sequence). This chain's CDR3 is CATSMTGEIGQPQHF. DNA for the CDR3: TGTGCCACTTCTATGACAGGGGAAATTGGTCAGCCCCAGCATTTT. Drawing the rest from reference TRBV19 and TRBJ1-5, the complete variable domain is DGGITQSPKYLFRKEGQNVTLSCEQNLNHDAMYWYRQDPGQGLRLIYYSQIVNDFQKGDIAEGYSVSREKKESFPLTVTSAQKNPTAFYLCATSMTGEIGQPQHFGDGTRLSIL.

At least ten counts were recorded for this clone. The J gene is TRBJ2-2, the V gene TRBV20-1; the D is unclear. This CDR3 is built from 12 residues. The germline gives CDR1 DFQATT, CDR2 SNEGSKA (reference sequence). V gave up 0 bases and J gave up 6 bases, with 5 bases separating them. CDR3 DNA sequence: TGCAGTGCTAGAGATGGTCCCGGGGAGCTGTTTTTT. Translating it yields CSARDGPGELFF.

This clone was seen ten or more times. The V and J genes are TRBV13 and TRBJ2-6; D might be TRBD2 (6 bases). The V gene lost 5 bases and the J gene lost 0 bases, with 11 bases spanning the gap. This CDR3 contains 16 residues. Germline V CDR1 and CDR2: PRHDT, FYEKMQ (reference sequence). CDR3 in amino acids: CASSREWTSGANVLTF. The DNA for the CDR3 is TGTGCCAGCAGCCGGGAGTGGACCTCTGGGGCCAACGTCCTGACTTTC.

This chain uses TRBV9 with TRBJ2-1; D assignment may be TRBD1 or TRBD2 (6 bases each). Trimming shortened V by 0 bases and J by 7 bases, and 20 bases separated the two germline ends. This CDR3 has 17 amino acids. The germline V gene has CDR1 SGDLS and CDR2 YYNGEE. CDR3 loop: CASSVGGAASCRNEQFF. The CDR3 bases are TGTGCCAGCAGCGTAGGGGGGGCGGCTAGCTGTAGGAATGAGCAGTTCTTC. The variable domain in full, with the rest retrieved from reference TRBV9 and TRBJ2-1, is DSGVTQTPKHLITATGQRVTLRCSPRSGDLSVYWYQQSLDQGLQFLIQYYNGEERAKGNILERFSAQQFPDLHSELNLSSLELGDSALYFCASSVGGAASCRNEQFFGPGTRLTVL.

This clone was observed many times. The V call is TRBV18, the J call TRBJ1-5; 9 nucleotides match TRBD1. Germline V gene sequence: CDR1 KGHSH, CDR2 LQKENI. Trimming cost V 5 bases and J 4 bases; bases outside gene matches: 6. The CDR3 is 15 amino acids. The CDR3 reads CASSATGGTNQPQHF. In DNA form, the CDR3 reads TGTGCCAGCTCAGCGACAGGGGGGACTAATCAGCCCCAGCATTTT.

The sample holds many counts of this clone. A much larger clone is a single base away; this may be a read error. This chain uses TRBV6-4 with TRBJ2-1; D is ambiguous. Germline loops: CDR1 MRHNA, CDR2 SNTAGT. The CDR3 covers 13 residues. Here the CDR3 reads CANSDSSKSEQFF. CDR3 nucleotide sequence: TGTGCCAACAGTGACTCGAGTAAAAGCGAGCAGTTCTTC.

This clone was counted at least ten times. Additional DNA sequences in this sample encode the identical CDR3. The rearrangement uses TRBV9 and TRBJ2-3; D possibly corresponds to TRBD2 (5 bases). The germline CDR1 and CDR2 sequences are SGDLS and YYNGEE. The CDR3 contains 16 residues. V was pared by 3 bases and J by 2 bases, with 16 bases between. This CDR3 reads CASSALEAIATDTQYF. The DNA for the CDR3 is TGTGCCAGCAGCGCACTAGAGGCCATTGCCACAGATACGCAGTATTTT. Full variable domain (rest looked up from reference TRBV9 and TRBJ2-3): DSGVTQTPKHLITATGQRVTLRCSPRSGDLSVYWYQQSLDQGLQFLIQYYNGEERAKGNILERFSAQQFPDLHSELNLSSLELGDSALYFCASSALEAIATDTQYFGPGTRLTVL.

The table lists this clone with many counts. The same CDR3 also results from other DNA sequences found in this sample. The V and J genes are TRBV7-7 and TRBJ2-2; 12 nucleotides match TRBD1. With V trimmed by 5 bases and J by 0 bases, 4 bases remained unmatched. The CDR3 loop spans 17 amino acids. Germline lookup yields CDR1 SSHAT and CDR2 FNYEAQ (reference sequence). CDR3 sequence reads: CASSPGQGATNTGELFF. The DNA for the CDR3 is TGTGCCAGCAGCCCGGGACAGGGGGCGACGAACACCGGGGAGCTGTTTTTT.

This clone showed up many times. Other DNA sequences in this specimen translate into the identical CDR3. The chain uses TRBV25-1 and TRBJ2-5; D is perhaps TRBD1 (5 bases). This CDR3 is 15 amino acids long. V shed 2 bases and J shed 5 bases, with 15 bases lying between them. Germline CDR1 and CDR2: MGHDK and SYGVNS. DNA for the CDR3: TGTGCCAGCAGTGAAGTGCCGACAGTCACGGAGACCCAGTACTTC. Protein product: CASSEVPTVTETQYF.

This clone has ten or more counts. The chain combines TRBV10-3 with TRBJ1-2, with D unclear. Germline CDR1 reads ENHRY; CDR2 reads SYGVKD. Trimming cost V 4 bases and J 4 bases, with 10 bases left between them. CDR3 length: 13 amino acids. The CDR3 sequence: CAISVNRFYGYTF. As DNA, the CDR3 is TGTGCCATCAGTGTTAACAGATTCTATGGCTACACCTTC.

The sample holds a few counts of this clone. The final CDR3 position lacks the conserved phenylalanine or tryptophan, pointing to a likely read error. The chain links TRBV24-1 to TRBJ1-2, with 7 bases matching TRBD1. V shed 4 bases and J 5 bases; nucleotides not matched to a gene: 6. Per the germline V gene, CDR1 is KGHDR and CDR2 is SFDVKD. The CDR3 contains 14 residues. The CDR3 loop reads CATSEPDRAYGYTL. CDR3 DNA sequence: TGTGCCACCAGTGAACCCGACAGGGCATATGGCTACACCCTC.

This clone was observed many times. The chain joins TRBV20-1 to TRBJ2-3; D possibly corresponds to TRBD2 (6 bases). The CDR3 consists of 14 residues. The germline CDR1 and CDR2 sequences are DFQATT and SNEGSKA (reference sequence). The V gene lost 3 bases and the J gene lost 3 bases, with 13 bases spanning the gap. Here the CDR3 DNA reads TGCAGTGCTAGTTCGGGAGTAGGAACAGATACGCAGTATTTT. This encodes CSASSGVGTDTQYF.

This clone has ten or more counts. The V and J genes are TRBV25-1 and TRBJ2-7; D unclear. Germline-derived CDR1 and CDR2 are MGHDK and SYGVNS. Between the trimmed V and J ends, which lost 6 bases and 0 bases, there was a span of 9 bases. This CDR3 has 13 amino acids. The CDR3 reads CASRVGSSYEQYF. Here the CDR3 DNA reads TGTGCCAGCAGGGTCGGAAGCTCCTACGAGCAGTACTTC.

This clone occurred many times. V and J are TRBV7-9 and TRBJ1-2; no reliable D call. The V gene lost 1 base and the J gene lost 5 bases, with 8 bases spanning the gap. The CDR3 loop spans 13 amino acids. Germline loops: CDR1 SEHNR, CDR2 FQNEAQ (reference sequence). The CDR3 DNA reads as TGTGCCAGCAGCTTAGTTCAGAGTTATGGCTACACCTTC. Translated, it gives CASSLVQSYGYTF.

The gene calls are TRBV30 and TRBJ1-1; maybe TRBD1 (5 bases). CDR1 is GTSNPN and CDR2 is SVGIG in the germline V gene (reference sequence). The CDR3 covers 13 residues. The CDR3 protein is CAQEGRGNTEAFF. The CDR3 nucleotides read TGTGCTCAAGAGGGGCGGGGGAACACTGAAGCTTTCTTT.

Many counts were recorded for this clone. The chain employs TRBV20-1 and TRBJ2-5; D may be TRBD1 or TRBD2 (5 bases each). The germline CDR1 and CDR2 sequences are DFQATT and SNEGSKA (reference sequence). V was trimmed by 4 bases and J by 7 bases, leaving 22 bases between them. This CDR3 spans 15 amino acids. In DNA form, the CDR3 reads TGCAGTGCTACCCCCGGGACCACAGAGGTCGGGACCCAGTACTTC. Its protein is CSATPGTTEVGTQYF.

This clone appeared a few times. The V and J genes are TRBV5-1 and TRBJ2-3, with 7 nucleotides matching TRBD2. Germline values: CDR1 SGHRS, CDR2 YFSETQ. This CDR3 contains 17 residues. V trimming: 4 bases; J trimming: 3 bases; junction bases outside the gene matches: 14. The CDR3 is CASSRGTGTKSTDTQYF. CDR3 nucleotides: TGCGCCAGCAGCCGAGGAACCGGGACTAAGAGTACAGATACGCAGTATTTT.

In its sample, this clone was seen a few times. The chain joins TRBV5-4 to TRBJ2-2; 14 bases map to TRBD2. The V segment lost 4 bases and the J segment 6 bases; nucleotides outside the gene matches: 5. This CDR3 is built from 16 residues. Germline V gene data show CDR1 as SGHNT and CDR2 as YYREEE (reference sequence). As DNA, the CDR3 is TGTGCCAGCAGCCAGACTAGCGGGAGGGGGGCCGGGGAGCTGTTTTTT. This translates into CASSQTSGRGAGELFF.

The table lists this clone with many counts. The genes are TRBV12-3 or TRBV12-4 and TRBJ2-3, with 11 positions matching TRBD2. The CDR3 covers 17 residues. Trimming at V came to 10 bases and at J to 0 bases, leaving 12 bases not matched to a gene. CDR3 region: CAIADPTSGDSTDTQYF. DNA of the CDR3: TGTGCCATCGCCGACCCGACTAGCGGGGATAGCACAGATACGCAGTATTTT.

Within the sample, this clone is medium-sized. V usage is TRBV6-1 and J usage is TRBJ2-7; a possible D gene is TRBD2 (5 bases). Germline CDR1 MNHNS, CDR2 SASEGT. CDR3 length: 14 residues. The V end lost 5 bases, the J end lost 1 base, and 12 bases lay between the germline ends. Here the CDR3 reads CASSYRGSSYEQYF. Written as DNA, the CDR3 is TGTGCCAGCAGTTACCGGGGTTCATCCTACGAGCAGTACTTC.

This chain links TRBV6-2 or TRBV6-3 with TRBJ2-2; 12 bases fit TRBD1. Germline trimming cut 7 bases from V and 8 bases from J; bases unmatched to any gene: 11. Germline assignment: CDR1 MNHEY and CDR2 SVGEGT. This CDR3 is built from 16 residues. CDR3 sequence (DNA): TGTGCCAGCACTGGACCGGGACAGGGGGCCACAGGGGAGCTGTTTTTT. Translated, it gives CASTGPGQGATGELFF.

This clone is medium-sized (0.01 to 0.1%) in the sample. J is TRBJ1-2 and V is TRBV12-3 or TRBV12-4; 7 nucleotides agree with TRBD1. The CDR3 is made up of 15 amino acids. V lost 5 bases, J lost 0 bases, and 6 bases stayed unmatched. Here the CDR3 DNA reads TGTGCCAGCAGTAAAGGACAGGCCGCTAACTATGGCTACACCTTC. This encodes CASSKGQAANYGYTF.

This clone was seen at least ten times. The V gene is TRBV7-3, the J gene TRBJ2-1; 8 bases map to TRBD2. Germline assignment: CDR1 SGHTA and CDR2 FQGTGA. This CDR3 has 17 amino acids. The V and J ends lost 5 bases and 0 bases, in that order; junction bases with no gene match: 9. For the CDR3, the DNA is TGTGCCAGCAGCAGTGCGGGGGGTCTAAGCTCCTACAATGAGCAGTTCTTC. Its protein is CASSSAGGLSSYNEQFF.